These T cell receptor beta chains were read from a single sample in a study of technical replicates of blood from a handful of donors. The repertoire was sequenced with immunoSEQ multiplex PCR; TCRdb's copy has only in-frame clones and lacks some. The data show 75,000 to 95,000 clones, 85% to 95% seen once. The sequenced sample consisted of T cells isolated from PBMCs. The receptors stem from a human donor in good health. CDR3s include the opening cysteine and the closing phenylalanine or tryptophan. The D gene is left open where the match is weak. Size is stated for part of the rows, as once, few or many counts, or as a class when the clone is expanded.

clone size,J gene,D gene,V gene,CDR3 DNA,CDR3 protein
-,TRBJ2-7,TRBD2,TRBV28,TGTGCCAGCAGCCCGGGACTAGCGGGGGGAAGGTGGGAGCAGTACTTC,CASSPGLAGGRWEQYF
-,TRBJ2-2,-,TRBV7-7,TGTGCCAGCACCCCTTACGGGTCCGGAGGAGTGTTTTTT,CASTPYGSGGVFF
once,TRBJ2-1,-,TRBV7-9,TGTGCCAGCAGCCCCGCGGTAGCTTCCAATGAGCAGTTCTTC,CASSPAVASNEQFF
-,TRBJ1-5,TRBD1,TRBV4-2,TGTGCCAGCAGCCAAAATGGACAGGGGGAGCGTCAGCCCCAGCATTTT,CASSQNGQGERQPQHF
-,TRBJ2-1,TRBD1,TRBV19,TGTGCCAGTAGCCCGGGACAGGGTGTTTACAATGAGCAGTTCTTC,CASSPGQGVYNEQFF
-,TRBJ2-7,-,TRBV27,TGTGCCAGCAGTTTAAACGGTGACTACGAGCAGTACTTC,CASSLNGDYEQYF
-,TRBJ2-1,TRBD1,TRBV27,TGTGCCAGCAGTACGAAAGGGGGACAGGGGTCCTACAATGAGCAGTTCTTC,CASSTKGGQGSYNEQFF
-,TRBJ2-7,-,TRBV19,TGTGCCAGTAGTGTTCAGGCTTCCTACGAGCAGTACTTC,CASSVQASYEQYF
-,TRBJ2-3,TRBD2,TRBV5-4,TGTGCCAGCAGCTCTGTGATAGCGGGAGGGGTGGATACGCAGTATTTT,CASSSVIAGGVDTQYF
-,TRBJ2-7,TRBD2,TRBV7-8,TGTGCCAGCAGCTTAGCGGGACTACTAGCGGGAGTATCAGGTGACGAGCAGTACTTC,CASSLAGLLAGVSGDEQYF
-,TRBJ2-2,-,TRBV5-1,TGCGCCAGCGTGCGGGACCGCACCGGGGAGCTGTTTTTT,CASVRDRTGELFF
-,TRBJ2-5,TRBD2,TRBV10-2,TGCGCCAGCAGTGAGTCGACGACTAGCGGGAGAGAGACCCAGTACTTC,CASSESTTSGRETQYF
-,TRBJ2-1,-,TRBV7-7,TGTGCCAGCAGCTTAGAAGCAGGCCGCAGATCCTACAATGAGCAGTTCTTC,CASSLEAGRRSYNEQFF
-,TRBJ1-2,-,TRBV2,TGTGCCAGCATCGCAGGGGCGGTTAGCTACACCTTC,CASIAGAVSYTF
-,TRBJ2-1,TRBD2,TRBV29-1,TGCAGCGTACCACTTACCGGGACTAGCGACTACAATGAGCAGTTCTTC,CSVPLTGTSDYNEQFF
once,TRBJ2-7,TRBD1,TRBV4-1,TGCGCCAGCAGCCTGAAAACAGGGGGCTACGAGCAGTACTTC,CASSLKTGGYEQYF
-,TRBJ1-6,-,TRBV4-1,TGCGCCAGCAGCCAAGTTCTACTCTCACCCCTCCACTTT,CASSQVLLSPLHF
-,TRBJ1-4,TRBD1,TRBV2,TGTGCCAGCAGTCAGCCACAGGGGGAGAGTGAAAAACTGTTTTTT,CASSQPQGESEKLFF
-,TRBJ1-2,-,TRBV7-9,TGTGCCAGCAGCTTAGACCCAGGGGCTCGGTATGGCTACACCTTC,CASSLDPGARYGYTF
few,TRBJ1-1,TRBD1,TRBV6-1,TGTGCCAGCGGGGACAGGAAGAACACTGAAGCTTTCTTT,CASGDRKNTEAFF
-,TRBJ2-3,-,TRBV18,TGTGCCAGCTCACCCCTCGGGGTAGGGGGTGGCACAGATACGCAGTATTTT,CASSPLGVGGGTDTQYF
-,TRBJ2-5,TRBD2,TRBV7-9,TGTGCCAGCAGCTTAGGTCTAGCGGGAGACCTCCAAGAGACCCAGTACTTC,CASSLGLAGDLQETQYF
-,TRBJ1-2,TRBD1,TRBV9,TGTGCCAGCTCCCCATCCGGGACAGCTGGAGGGGGCTATGGCTACACCTTC,CASSPSGTAGGGYGYTF
-,TRBJ2-2,-,TRBV13,TGTGCCAGCAGCTTACTTTCGACAGTGGGACTGACCGGGGAGCTGTTTTTT,CASSLLSTVGLTGELFF
-,TRBJ1-5,-,TRBV4-1,TGCGCCAGCAGCCAAGGGACAGCGAGCAATCAGCCCCAGCATTTT,CASSQGTASNQPQHF
-,TRBJ2-2,-,TRBV30,TGTGCCTGGAGTCTGGCTAACACCGGGGAGCTGTTTTTT,CAWSLANTGELFF
-,TRBJ2-5,-,TRBV5-4,TGTGCCAGCAGCTTGACAGCCCAAGAGACCCAGTACTTC,CASSLTAQETQYF
-,TRBJ2-1,-,TRBV11-2,TGTGCCAGCAGCCCCCTGGGCGGGCGAAGCTACAATGAGCAGTTCTTC,CASSPLGGRSYNEQFF
-,TRBJ2-1,-,TRBV2,TGTGCCAGCACCCGAGGGAGTAACCCCTACAATGAGCAGTTCTTC,CASTRGSNPYNEQFF
-,TRBJ1-4,-,TRBV28,TGTGCCAGCAGTTTCGGGACAACGAATGAAAAACTGTTTTTT,CASSFGTTNEKLFF
-,TRBJ2-7,-,TRBV13,TGTGCCAGCAGCTTATCCCTGTACGAGCAGTACTTC,CASSLSLYEQYF
-,TRBJ2-3,-,TRBV10-1,TGCGCCAGCAGTGAGAAGCTTCCTAGCACAGATACGCAGTATTTT,CASSEKLPSTDTQYF
-,TRBJ1-2,-,TRBV27,TGTGCCAGCAGTTTAGCCCAGGGGAGCTATGGCTACACCTTC,CASSLAQGSYGYTF
-,TRBJ1-5,TRBD1,TRBV7-2,TGTGCCAGCAGTTTTCTCCCGGGGACAGGGAATCAGCCCCAGCATTTT,CASSFLPGTGNQPQHF
-,TRBJ2-3,-,TRBV7-9,TGTGCCAGCAGCTTAGAGGTGACTAGTCCTGTTACGCAGTATTTT,CASSLEVTSPVTQYF